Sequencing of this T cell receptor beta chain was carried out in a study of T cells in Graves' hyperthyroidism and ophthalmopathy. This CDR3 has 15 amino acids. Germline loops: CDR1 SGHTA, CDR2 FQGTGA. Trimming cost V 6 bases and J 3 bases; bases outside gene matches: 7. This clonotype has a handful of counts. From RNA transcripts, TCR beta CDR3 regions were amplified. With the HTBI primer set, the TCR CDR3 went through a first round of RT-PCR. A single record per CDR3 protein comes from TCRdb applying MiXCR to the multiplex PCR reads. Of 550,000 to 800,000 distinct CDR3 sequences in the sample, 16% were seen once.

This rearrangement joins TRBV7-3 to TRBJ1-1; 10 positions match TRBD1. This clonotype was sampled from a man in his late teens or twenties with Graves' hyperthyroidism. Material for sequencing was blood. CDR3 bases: TGTGCCAGCAGACAAGGACAGGGGGGCGACACTGAAGCTTTCTTT. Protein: CASRQGQGGDTEAFF.